The clone carrying this T cell receptor beta chain has ten or more counts. Its antigen is currently unknown. These data belong to a study of T cells in Graves' hyperthyroidism and ophthalmopathy. Study-wide findings and caveats: By a 13 V-J model, ophthalmopathy was set apart from stable hyperthyroidism. Median prediction lead before ophthalmopathy onset was around seven months with the model.

Before ophthalmopathy appeared, progressors gave blood at initial hyperthyroidism diagnosis. The PBMCs studied were ones that came from about 10 ml fresh peripheral blood. Researchers amplified the TCR beta CDR3 regions from RNA transcripts. The HTBI primer set was used in a first-round RT-PCR of the TCR CDR3. TCRdb ran MiXCR on the multiplex PCR reads and lists one entry per CDR3 protein. The data hold about 300,000 distinct CDR3 sequences, with about 14% observed a single time. This CDR3 spans 13 amino acids. Between the trimmed V and J ends, which lost 7 bases and 6 bases, there was a span of 16 bases. Germline CDR1 LGHDT, CDR2 YNNKEL (reference sequence).

Sequencing was done on a sample of blood. The chain carries TRBV3-1 and TRBJ2-7; perhaps TRBD2 as D (5 bases). This sequence originates from a woman aged 25 to 39 with Graves' hyperthyroidism that later progressed to Graves' ophthalmopathy. DNA of the CDR3: TGTGCCAGCACCCCGGGAACTCTTGGCGAGCAGTACTTC. This encodes CASTPGTLGEQYF.